Described below is a single T cell receptor beta chain sequence and its context. The entry originates in a study of beta chain features in type 1 diabetes. Sequencing targeted expressed TCRB transcripts, as all isolated RNA had been reverse transcribed. The data were produced by immunoSEQ multiplex PCR, yet TCRdb's version contains in-frame clones alone and is incomplete. The sample lists some 400,000 clones, less than 15% seen once, with under 0.02% in the top ten. Trimming cost V 0 bases and J 4 bases; bases outside gene matches: 4. The CDR3 is made up of 17 amino acids. Germline values: CDR1 SGHNT, CDR2 YENEEA.

The TCR originated in a woman aged 18-29 years in good health. The sequencing sample was made of naive CD4+ T cells from blood. The gene calls are TRBV11-3 and TRBJ2-2; TRBD2 matches at 11 bases. The CDR3 is CASSLEPSGRSTGELFF. CDR3 nucleotide sequence: TGTGCCAGCAGCTTAGAGCCTAGCGGGAGGAGCACCGGGGAGCTGTTTTTT.